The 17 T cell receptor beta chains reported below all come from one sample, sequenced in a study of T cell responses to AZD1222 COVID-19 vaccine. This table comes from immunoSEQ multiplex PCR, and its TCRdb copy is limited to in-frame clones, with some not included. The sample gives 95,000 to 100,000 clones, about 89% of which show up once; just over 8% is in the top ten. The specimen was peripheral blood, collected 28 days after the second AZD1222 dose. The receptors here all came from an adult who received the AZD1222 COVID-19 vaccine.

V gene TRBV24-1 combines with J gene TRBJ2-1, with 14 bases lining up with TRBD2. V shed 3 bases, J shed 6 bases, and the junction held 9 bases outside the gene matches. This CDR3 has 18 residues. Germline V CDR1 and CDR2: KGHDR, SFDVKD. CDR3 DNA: TGTGCCACCAGTGATCCCGGACTAGCGGGAGGTGGAGCCAATGAGCAGTTCTTC. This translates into CATSDPGLAGGGANEQFF.

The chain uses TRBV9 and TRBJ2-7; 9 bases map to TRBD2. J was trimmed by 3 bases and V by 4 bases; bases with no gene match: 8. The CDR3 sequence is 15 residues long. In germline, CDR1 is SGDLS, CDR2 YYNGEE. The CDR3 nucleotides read TGTGCCAGCAGCCCCAGAGGTAGCGGGAGCTACGAGCAGTACTTC. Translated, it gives CASSPRGSGSYEQYF.

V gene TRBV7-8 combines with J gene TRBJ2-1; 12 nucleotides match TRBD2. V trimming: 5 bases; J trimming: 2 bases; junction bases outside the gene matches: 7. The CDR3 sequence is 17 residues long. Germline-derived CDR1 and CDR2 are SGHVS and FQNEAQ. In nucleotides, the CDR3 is TGTGCCAGCAGCCTAGGACTAGCGGGAAGGACCTACAATGAGCAGTTCTTC. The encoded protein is CASSLGLAGRTYNEQFF.

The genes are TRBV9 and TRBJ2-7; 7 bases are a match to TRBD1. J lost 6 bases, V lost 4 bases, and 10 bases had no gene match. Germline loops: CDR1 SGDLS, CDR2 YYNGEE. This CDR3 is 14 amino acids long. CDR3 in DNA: TGTGCCAGCAGCCCACAGGGGTACTCGGCCGAGCAGTACTTC. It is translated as CASSPQGYSAEQYF.

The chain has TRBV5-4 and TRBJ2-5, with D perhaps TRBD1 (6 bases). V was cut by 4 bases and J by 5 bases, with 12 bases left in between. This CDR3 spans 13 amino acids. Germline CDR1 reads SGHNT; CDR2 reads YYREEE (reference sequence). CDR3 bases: TGTGCCAGCAGCGGACAGACGGGGGAGACCCAGTACTTC. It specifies CASSGQTGETQYF.

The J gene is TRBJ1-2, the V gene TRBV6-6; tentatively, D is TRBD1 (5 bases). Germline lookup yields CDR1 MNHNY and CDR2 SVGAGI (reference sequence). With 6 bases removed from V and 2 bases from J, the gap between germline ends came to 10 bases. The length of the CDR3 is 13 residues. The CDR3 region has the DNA TGTGCCAGCAGCTCCCCAGGGAACTATGGCTACACCTTC. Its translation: CASSSPGNYGYTF.

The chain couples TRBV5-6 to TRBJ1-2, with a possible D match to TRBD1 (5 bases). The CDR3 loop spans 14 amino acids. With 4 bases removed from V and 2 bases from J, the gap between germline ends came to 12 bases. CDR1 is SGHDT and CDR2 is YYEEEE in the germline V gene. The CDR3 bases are TGTGCCAGCAGCGCGGGGCGGGGAAACTATGGCTACACCTTC. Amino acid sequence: CASSAGRGNYGYTF. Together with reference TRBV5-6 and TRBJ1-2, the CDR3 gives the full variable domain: DAGVTQSPTHLIKTRGQQVTLRCSPKSGHDTVSWYQQALGQGPQFIFQYYEEEERQRGNFPDRFSGHQFPNYSSELNVNALLLGDSALYLCASSAGRGNYGYTFGSGTRLTVV.

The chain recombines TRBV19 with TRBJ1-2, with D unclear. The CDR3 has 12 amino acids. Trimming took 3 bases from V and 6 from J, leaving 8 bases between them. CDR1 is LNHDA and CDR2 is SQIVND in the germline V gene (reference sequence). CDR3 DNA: TGTGCCAGTAGTATTAATCCGCATGGCTACACCTTC. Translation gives CASSINPHGYTF.

The CDR3 nucleotides read TGTGCCAGCAGCCAAGATCAAGGACTAGGGGGTTTCACAGATACGCAGTATTTT. The encoded protein is CASSQDQGLGGFTDTQYF. V usage is TRBV3-1 (or the pseudogene TRBV3-2) and J usage is TRBJ2-3; TRBD2 might be the D (7 bases). Trimming cost V 0 bases and J 2 bases, with 18 bases left between them. Looked up from germline, CDR1 is LGHDT and CDR2 is YNNKEL (reference sequence). The CDR3 is 18 amino acids.

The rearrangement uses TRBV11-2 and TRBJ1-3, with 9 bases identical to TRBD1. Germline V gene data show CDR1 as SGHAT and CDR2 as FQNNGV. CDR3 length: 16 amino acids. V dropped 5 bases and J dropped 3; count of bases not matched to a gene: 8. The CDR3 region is CASSENTGGSGNTIYF. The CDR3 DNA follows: TGTGCCAGCAGCGAAAATACAGGGGGCAGTGGAAACACCATATATTTT.

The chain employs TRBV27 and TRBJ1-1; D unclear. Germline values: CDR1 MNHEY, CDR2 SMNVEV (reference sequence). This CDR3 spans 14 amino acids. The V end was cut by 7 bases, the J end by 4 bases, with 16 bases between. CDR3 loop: CASTGVAASTEAFF. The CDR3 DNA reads TGTGCCAGCACGGGCGTGGCCGCGAGCACTGAAGCTTTCTTT.

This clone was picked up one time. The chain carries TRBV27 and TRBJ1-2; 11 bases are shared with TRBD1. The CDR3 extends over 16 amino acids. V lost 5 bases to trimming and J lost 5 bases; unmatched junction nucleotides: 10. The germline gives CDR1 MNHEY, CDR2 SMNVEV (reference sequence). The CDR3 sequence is CASSPDRTGGEYGYTF. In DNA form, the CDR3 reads TGTGCCAGCAGTCCTGACCGGACAGGGGGCGAGTATGGCTACACCTTC.

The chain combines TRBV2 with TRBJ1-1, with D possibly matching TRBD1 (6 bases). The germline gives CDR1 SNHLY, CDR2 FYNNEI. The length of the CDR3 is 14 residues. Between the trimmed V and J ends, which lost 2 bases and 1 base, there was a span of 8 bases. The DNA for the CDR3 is TGTGCCAGCAGTGAAAGGACAGCGAACACTGAAGCTTTCTTT. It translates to CASSERTANTEAFF.

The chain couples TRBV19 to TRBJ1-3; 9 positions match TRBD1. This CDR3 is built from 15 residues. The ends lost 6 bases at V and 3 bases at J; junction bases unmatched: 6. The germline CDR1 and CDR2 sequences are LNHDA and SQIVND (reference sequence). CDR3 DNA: TGTGCCAGTAGGAACAGGGGGCAAGGTGGAAACACCATATATTTT. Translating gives CASRNRGQGGNTIYF.

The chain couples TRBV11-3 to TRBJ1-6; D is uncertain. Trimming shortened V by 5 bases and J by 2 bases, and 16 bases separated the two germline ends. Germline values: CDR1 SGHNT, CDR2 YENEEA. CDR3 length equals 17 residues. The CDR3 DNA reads TGTGCCAGCAGCCCCCGTCCGGGAGGGCCCTATAATTCACCCCTCCACTTT. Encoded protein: CASSPRPGGPYNSPLHF.

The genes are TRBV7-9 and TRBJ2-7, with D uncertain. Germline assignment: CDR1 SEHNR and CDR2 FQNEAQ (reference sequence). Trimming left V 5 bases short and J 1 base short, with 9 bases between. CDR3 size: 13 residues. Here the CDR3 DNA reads TGTGCCAGCAGCCCTCATAAGTCCTACGAGCAGTACTTC. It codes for CASSPHKSYEQYF.

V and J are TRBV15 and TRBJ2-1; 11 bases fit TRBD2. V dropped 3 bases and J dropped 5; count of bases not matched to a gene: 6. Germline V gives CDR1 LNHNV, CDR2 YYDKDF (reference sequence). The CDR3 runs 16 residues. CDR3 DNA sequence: TGTGCCACCAGCAGTGCTAGCGGGAGGTGGGACAATGAGCAGTTCTTC. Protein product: CATSSASGRWDNEQFF. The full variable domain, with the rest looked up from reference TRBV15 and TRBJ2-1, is DAMVIQNPRYQVTQFGKPVTLSCSQTLNHNVMYWYQQKSSQAPKLLFHYYDKDFNNEADTPDNFQSRRPNTSFCFLDIRSPGLGDTAMYLCATSSASGRWDNEQFFGPGTRLTVL.